This T cell receptor beta chain is from a study of blood T cell repertoires in COVID-19. For the study at large: Spain, Italy and the United States supplied samples that represented acute and convalescent COVID-19.

Germline V gene lookup returns CDR1 KGHSH and CDR2 LQKENI. This CDR3 has 16 amino acids. V was trimmed by 3 bases and J by 5 bases, leaving 20 bases between them. In the study's own analysis: Reference gene primer amplification yielded estimated nucleated cell counts. Here immunoSEQ multiplex PCR was the method, and the copy in TCRdb shows in-frame clones only, minus some. D and trimming come from the DNA, and the V and J calls and clone size come from that table. This table has under 400,000 clones, roughly 85% appearing once. Participants spanned ages about 18 to 100 years and resided in fewer than 30 US areas. Participants reported their clinical history, and cohort assignment relied on those reports.

The clonotype comes from a woman in her thirties or forties with acute COVID-19. The sample consisted of PBMCs or T cells enriched from blood (not recorded which). The V gene is TRBV18, the J gene TRBJ2-7; D possibly corresponds to TRBD1 (6 bases). The CDR3 region is CASSPGFRTARDEQYF. The CDR3 DNA is TGTGCCAGCTCACCCGGATTCCGGACAGCTCGAGACGAGCAGTACTTC.